Below, one TCR beta chain is given with its context. Its antigen is not known. Profiled with immunoSEQ multiplex PCR; TCRdb holds only in-frame clones, not every one. The sample consists of about 1.5 million clones, around 95% of them appearing once. The CDR3 loop spans 14 amino acids. Looked up from germline, CDR1 is SEHNR and CDR2 is FQNEAQ (reference sequence). Between the trimmed V and J ends, which lost 5 bases and 4 bases, there was a span of 15 bases. This sample is part of a study of shared clonotypes between healthy human individuals. General study findings and limits: The study sampled only blood, and tissue repertoires likely differ. The generation probabilities recorded for non-shared clonotypes fell below those of clonotypes shared by all four donors.

The sample taken for sequencing was naive CD4+ T cells sorted from blood. Subset indicated: CD45RA+ positively selected. The sequence derives from a man aged 25 to 45 in good health. This chain connects TRBV7-9 to TRBJ2-7; D could derive from TRBD1 or TRBD2 (5 bases each). The CDR3 spells CASSPGTGRYEQYF. CDR3 in DNA: TGTGCCAGCAGCCCCGGGACCGGCCGATACGAGCAGTACTTC.